Listed below are T cell receptor beta chains from one sample, sequenced in a study of vaccination and CD4 T cells after COVID-19. No antigen has been identified for these receptors. TCRdb ran MiXCR on the PCR reads and lists one entry per CDR3 protein. This sample yields about 12,000 distinct CDR3 sequences, of which 75% to 85% are seen a single time; about 28% belongs to the top ten. Sequencing was done on a sample of CD4+ T cells from blood, cultured in vitro. These receptors were obtained from a human donor who had recovered from COVID-19. Each CDR3 is given with its conserved first and last residue.

J gene,V gene,CDR3 protein
TRBJ2-1,TRBV2,CASSDRGRDQFF
TRBJ2-7,TRBV28,CASSPGSSSYEQYF
TRBJ1-1,TRBV27,CASMTRGGRGGTEAFF
TRBJ2-5,TRBV7-6,CASSQVLAGTMYQETQYF
TRBJ2-3,TRBV20-1,CSAILDSFTDTQYF
TRBJ2-3,TRBV20-1,CSARGPSTDTQYF
TRBJ2-3,TRBV5-4,CASSLYLAGVADTQYF
TRBJ2-7,TRBV20-1,CSASTYYEQYF
TRBJ1-2,TRBV19,CASSMVPANYGYTF
TRBJ2-5,TRBV20-1,CSARPLGGAGLETQYF
TRBJ2-2,TRBV6-1,CASVKASGSWLVSGELFF
TRBJ1-2,TRBV24-1,CATSAQTGGPRLVYGYTF
TRBJ1-5,TRBV19,CASLGAGNQPQHF
TRBJ2-1,TRBV24-1,CATSDPRLAPGNEQFF
TRBJ2-2,TRBV7-2,CASSWGSGNTGELFF
TRBJ2-1,TRBV19,CATRDASYNEQFF
TRBJ2-5,TRBV6-2/TRBV6-3,CASSYLPDTQYF
TRBJ2-5,TRBV7-2,CASSFGGPRETQYF
TRBJ1-5,TRBV20-1,CSAKIQGGNQPQHF
TRBJ1-5,TRBV27,CASSLQDTDSYSNQPQHF
TRBJ2-1,TRBV6-4,CASSDPRAYHYNEQFF
TRBJ1-6,TRBV6-5,CASSYPGRSDSPLHF
TRBJ2-5,TRBV20-1,CSARDIRVAGGPGKTQYF
TRBJ2-3,TRBV7-2,CASSLDPVEGRMGSTDTQYF
TRBJ2-1,TRBV7-8,CASSLAVEQFF
TRBJ1-5,TRBV28,CASRSGVSGNQPQHF
TRBJ2-5,TRBV6-5,CASSYSTSGRAGETQYF
TRBJ2-7,TRBV28,CASSLFGQGAEEQYF
TRBJ1-1,TRBV7-2,CASSLVAGQVTEAFF
TRBJ2-7,TRBV11-2,CASSPQGAIYEQYF
TRBJ1-6,TRBV19,CASRGRASSYNSPLHF
TRBJ2-2,TRBV7-2,CASNREGTSKTGELFF
TRBJ1-5,TRBV19,CASSQGRSNQPQHF
TRBJ2-3,TRBV6-5,CASSSDRGRIDTQYF
TRBJ1-5,TRBV7-8,CASSPRGNDNQPQHF
TRBJ2-2,TRBV5-1,CASSLGAGDPGELFF
TRBJ1-5,TRBV27,CASRPRGASNQPQHF
TRBJ1-1,TRBV20-1,CSARLGRMNTEAFF
TRBJ2-5,TRBV7-9,CASSRRGSGRGQETQYF
TRBJ1-2,TRBV28,CASSHRALIRGYTF
TRBJ1-1,TRBV28,CASSSQGGQNTEAFF
TRBJ1-3,TRBV24-1,CATASDSGNTIYF
TRBJ2-2,TRBV7-2,CASSSAGGTGELFF
TRBJ1-5,TRBV7-2,CASSFTRGGNQPQHF
TRBJ2-2,TRBV15,CATSREAVDTGELFF
TRBJ1-2,TRBV6-2/TRBV6-3,CASTSLPYGYTF
TRBJ2-7,TRBV7-2,CASSSRRTGSPTYEQYF
TRBJ1-6,TRBV4-3,CASSQDHAGGNSPLHF
TRBJ1-3,TRBV7-2,CASSLGGSGNTIYF
TRBJ2-5,TRBV7-2,CASSLGAGPTSGATQYF
TRBJ2-7,TRBV10-3,CAISRQIAGDSNEQYF
TRBJ2-7,TRBV7-2,CASSLGQGGNAYEQYF
TRBJ2-5,TRBV19,CASNSRVQETQYF
TRBJ2-5,TRBV12-3/TRBV12-4,CASSHFSGGGQETQYF
TRBJ1-1,TRBV7-9,CASSFVNTEAFF
TRBJ2-2,TRBV6-1,CASTGDRASNTGELFF
TRBJ1-1,TRBV12-3/TRBV12-4,CASSFETPAAFF
TRBJ1-1,TRBV9,CASSIQGGDTEAFF